This T cell receptor beta chain was obtained from a study of response to subunit inactivated influenza vaccine (dated by TCRdb to 2017 to 2018). Background on the whole study: Deep quantitative T cell receptor repertoire profiling was used in the study to track responses to a trivalent subunit inactivated influenza vaccine.

Libraries were constructed by RT-PCR. TCRdb shows the sequencer as Illumina HiSeq 2500. In-frame beta chains were kept once TCRdb had trimmed the public reads at Q25 with fastp and called clones with MiXCR. Every entry covers one CDR3 protein and lists the most common genes and DNA from its rows. This sample gives 860,000 or so distinct CDR3 sequences in total; around 20% of them show up just once. The ten largest clones take up about a tenth of the sample. Only a few counts were recorded for this clonotype. Which antigen it targets is not known. No qualities accompany the bases; no much larger clone lies one base away. Spanning cysteine to phenylalanine, the CDR3 consists of 18 amino acids. The read is trimmed to its CDR3 DNA, 54 bases read in frame from base 1. The V end loses 3 bases and the J end loses 3 bases, and a stretch of 24 bases separates them. Taken from the germline V gene, the CDR1 and CDR2 loops are MNHEY and SVGEGT.

Results the study describes overall, beyond this receptor: It was suggested by the authors that each seasonal influenza vaccination may recruit only a limited number of new T cells.

This TCR was sampled from a man between 50 and 59 years old who received an inactivated influenza vaccine. Donor details come from another sample of the same person, matched by shared clones. Recombination connected TRBV6-2 or TRBV6-3 to TRBJ2-7, with no confident D gene call. The specimen was PBMCs from blood, collected about 5 days after vaccination. The DNA sequence is as follows: TGTGCCAGCAGTTATTTTCGGACCACCGCCTCAGAGATCTACGAGCAGTACTTC. Its protein reads: CASSYFRTTASEIYEQYF.